The TCR beta chain under discussion was sequenced for a study of control samples from healthy donors and cancer patients (dated by TCRdb to about 2020). V is clipped by 3 bases and J by 4 bases, and the sequence between their germline boundaries is 15 bases long. CDR1 MNHEY and CDR2 SMNVEV were looked up in the germline V gene (reference sequence). Measured from the cysteine to the phenylalanine, the CDR3 is 15 residues long. Here the CDR3 DNA is all that survives: 45 bases in frame from base 1. The library was prepared using the immunoSEQ multiplex PCR assay. TCRdb re-hosts the immuneACCESS table, in-frame sequences only. Its copies lack some clones; in the studies checked, an unresolved V gene accounts for under half of them, and the cause for the rest is not known. In all, the sample holds 120,000 or so clones, and about 89% of those were seen once. Roughly 40% of the sample is in the top ten clones.

Comments on this clone: This clone's antigen is unknown. No much larger clone is present one base from it, and per-base qualities are unavailable.

This clonotype was sampled from a man in his fifties or sixties in good health. Sequenced: blood. The rearranged segments are TRBV27 and TRBJ1-2; TRBD1 is perhaps the D gene, given 5 matching bases. The DNA sequence is as follows: TGTGCCAGCAGTTTCTCAATAGGGACCGTCTATGGCTACACCTTC. It translates as CASSFSIGTVYGYTF.